This is a list of T cell receptor beta chains from one sample in a study of T cell responses to AZD1222 COVID-19 vaccine. Generated by immunoSEQ multiplex PCR, the TCRdb table keeps only in-frame clones and is missing some. The sample lists some 99,000 clones, 88% occurring once. The input for sequencing was peripheral blood, taken on day 0 of MenACWY control vaccination. These receptors came from an adult in good health. Both conserved end residues are part of each CDR3. The D gene is left open where the match is weak. Clone size is not always given. Where it is, it says once, few, many or a class for expanded clones.

V	J	size	D	CDR3	DNA
TRBV5-1	TRBJ2-2	NA	TRBD2	CASSPRWGTTTGELFF	TGCGCCAGCAGCCCACGGTGGGGGACTACGACCGGGGAGCTGTTTTTT
TRBV15	TRBJ2-5	once	NA	CATSRPMETQYF	TGTGCCACCAGCAGACCCATGGAGACCCAGTACTTC
TRBV5-6	TRBJ1-2	NA	TRBD1	CASSERQGRYYGYTF	TGTGCCAGCAGCGAAAGACAGGGGCGGTACTATGGCTACACCTTC
TRBV12-3/TRBV12-4	TRBJ2-7	NA	NA	CASSKSGYEQYF	TGTGCCAGCAGCAAATCAGGGTACGAGCAGTACTTC
TRBV24-1	TRBJ2-1	NA	TRBD1	CATSDGKGGPQGQFF	TGTGCCACCAGTGATGGTAAAGGGGGCCCACAGGGGCAGTTCTTC
TRBV3-1/TRBV3-2	TRBJ1-2	NA	TRBD1	CASSQRDSRRGGYTF	TGTGCCAGCAGCCAGAGGGACAGTCGACGGGGTGGCTACACCTTC
TRBV7-2	TRBJ2-7	NA	TRBD2	CASSFHGGAEQYF	TGTGCCAGCAGCTTCCACGGGGGGGCCGAGCAGTACTTC
TRBV29-1	TRBJ2-7	NA	NA	CSVEVTAVSSYEQYF	TGCAGCGTTGAGGTGACGGCTGTTAGCTCCTACGAGCAGTACTTC
TRBV24-1	TRBJ2-3	NA	NA	CATSDLRQEADTQYF	TGTGCCACCAGTGATTTGCGTCAAGAAGCAGATACGCAGTATTTT
TRBV3-1/TRBV3-2	TRBJ2-1	NA	TRBD2	CASSPPRTSTYNEQFF	TGTGCCAGCAGCCCTCCCCGGACTAGCACCTACAATGAGCAGTTCTTC
TRBV29-1	TRBJ2-1	NA	TRBD2	CSVGGISSYNEQFF	TGCAGCGTGGGGGGGATTAGCTCCTACAATGAGCAGTTCTTC
TRBV2	TRBJ1-6	NA	NA	CASSDLINRPNSPLHF	TGTGCCAGCAGTGATCTCATAAATAGGCCCAATTCACCCCTCCACTTT
TRBV7-2	TRBJ2-3	NA	NA	CASSSWYGDTQYF	TGTGCCAGCAGCTCTTGGTACGGAGATACGCAGTATTTT
TRBV24-1	TRBJ2-2	NA	NA	CATSDPGTGDTGELFF	TGTGCCACCAGTGACCCGGGTACTGGTGACACCGGGGAGCTGTTTTTT
TRBV28	TRBJ1-6	NA	TRBD1	CASSSTDRPGSALHF	TGTGCCAGCAGTTCCACGGACAGGCCAGGGTCAGCCCTCCACTTT
TRBV4-3	TRBJ2-7	NA	NA	CASSQWGEIHEQYF	TGCGCCAGCAGCCAGTGGGGCGAGATCCACGAGCAGTACTTC
TRBV5-5	TRBJ1-2	NA	NA	CASSLTVRGIYGYTF	TGTGCCAGCAGCCTGACAGTCAGGGGAATCTATGGCTACACCTTC
TRBV7-9	TRBJ2-7	NA	TRBD2	CASSLVLAGLYEQYF	TGTGCCAGCAGCTTAGTACTAGCGGGACTCTACGAGCAGTACTTC
TRBV9	TRBJ1-2	NA	NA	CASSVEVRSYGYTF	TGTGCCAGCAGCGTAGAGGTACGGAGCTATGGCTACACCTTC
TRBV9	TRBJ1-5	NA	NA	CASSAAGTSNQPQHF	TGTGCCAGCAGCGCCGCAGGGACGAGCAATCAGCCCCAGCATTTT
TRBV27	TRBJ1-6	once	TRBD1	CASGPIPTGVISPLHF	TGTGCCAGCGGCCCAATCCCGACAGGGGTTATATCACCCCTCCACTTT
TRBV11-2	TRBJ1-3	NA	NA	CASGPLRGPGNTIYF	TGTGCCAGCGGACCTCTCAGGGGCCCAGGGAACACCATATATTTT
TRBV27	TRBJ1-5	NA	TRBD1	CASSSMYPGQGAGQPQHF	TGTGCCAGCAGTTCCATGTACCCGGGACAGGGGGCAGGACAGCCCCAGCATTTT
TRBV29-1	TRBJ1-1	NA	NA	CSVDDAFRGATEAFF	TGCAGCGTTGATGACGCCTTCCGGGGGGCGACTGAAGCTTTCTTT
TRBV6-2/TRBV6-3	TRBJ1-3	few	TRBD1	CASSLDRVSGNTIYF	TGTGCCAGCAGCCTCGACAGGGTCTCTGGAAACACCATATATTTT
TRBV19	TRBJ2-2	NA	TRBD2	CASSPALAGTGELFF	TGTGCCAGTAGTCCCGCGCTAGCGGGTACCGGGGAGCTGTTTTTT
TRBV19	TRBJ2-7	NA	TRBD1	CASSIGHRGRKPYEQYF	TGTGCCAGTAGTATAGGACACAGGGGGAGAAAACCCTACGAGCAGTACTTC
TRBV5-6	TRBJ2-7	NA	TRBD2	CASRIWGGDIHEQYF	TGTGCCAGCAGGATCTGGGGAGGGGATATCCACGAGCAGTACTTC
TRBV6-1	TRBJ2-3	once	NA	CASTLNAGAQYF	TGTGCCAGCACACTGAACGCCGGGGCGCAGTATTTT
TRBV11-3	TRBJ2-3	NA	NA	CASSWGKSSTDTQYF	TGTGCCAGCAGCTGGGGAAAATCTAGCACAGATACGCAGTATTTT
TRBV18	TRBJ1-1	NA	TRBD1	CASSPGQGAWNTEAFF	TGTGCCAGCTCACCGGGACAGGGGGCATGGAACACTGAAGCTTTCTTT
TRBV18	TRBJ1-5	once	TRBD1	CASSPGTGGSQPQHF	TGTGCCAGCTCACCAGGGACAGGGGGGTCTCAGCCCCAGCATTTT
TRBV30	TRBJ1-2	NA	NA	CAWSGAGNYGYTF	TGTGCCTGGAGTGGGGCAGGGAACTATGGCTACACCTTC
TRBV28	TRBJ1-5	NA	NA	CASSLAGDSNQPQHF	TGTGCCAGCAGTTTAGCAGGGGATTCCAATCAGCCCCAGCATTTT
TRBV27	TRBJ1-2	NA	NA	CASSFTGRGYGYTF	TGTGCCAGCAGTTTTACCGGAAGGGGCTATGGCTACACCTTC
TRBV7-8	TRBJ2-2	NA	TRBD1	CASRTGTGGGGELFF	TGTGCCAGCAGAACTGGGACAGGGGGAGGCGGGGAGCTGTTTTTT
TRBV3-1/TRBV3-2	TRBJ2-7	NA	NA	CASSQALRTYEQYF	TGTGCCAGCAGCCAGGCTCTGAGGACCTACGAGCAGTACTTC
TRBV6-4	TRBJ2-4	NA	NA	CASSWSDLAKNIQYF	TGTGCCAGCAGTTGGTCAGATCTAGCCAAAAACATTCAGTACTTC
TRBV6-2/TRBV6-3	TRBJ2-1	NA	TRBD1	CASSRLGTGGSYNEQFF	TGTGCCAGCAGTCGGCTAGGGACAGGGGGCTCCTACAATGAGCAGTTCTTC
TRBV18	TRBJ1-5	NA	TRBD1	CASSPGGKDQPQHF	TGTGCCAGCTCGCCAGGGGGCAAGGATCAGCCCCAGCATTTT
TRBV28	TRBJ1-4	NA	TRBD1	CASSAKDRLGEKLFF	TGTGCCAGCAGTGCAAAGGACAGGTTAGGGGAAAAACTGTTTTTT
TRBV19	TRBJ1-2	NA	NA	CASSIKGGEDYGYTF	TGTGCCAGTAGTATAAAGGGGGGCGAGGACTATGGCTACACCTTC
TRBV7-8	TRBJ1-5	few	TRBD1	CASSLERGPSQPQHF	TGTGCCAGCAGCTTAGAAAGGGGGCCCAGTCAGCCCCAGCATTTT
TRBV18	TRBJ1-4	NA	NA	CASSPGVRGGYEKLFF	TGTGCCAGCTCACCGGGGGTCCGCGGGGGCTATGAAAAACTGTTTTTT
TRBV7-9	TRBJ1-1	NA	TRBD1	CASSLPRQGANTEAFF	TGTGCCAGCAGCTTACCACGACAGGGCGCGAACACTGAAGCTTTCTTT
TRBV19	TRBJ1-5	once	TRBD1	CASTDRGASGNQPQHF	TGTGCCAGTACTGACAGGGGGGCGTCGGGCAATCAGCCCCAGCATTTT
TRBV15	TRBJ2-7	NA	NA	CATSYQRGGYEQYF	TGTGCCACCAGCTACCAACGAGGCGGCTACGAGCAGTACTTC
TRBV19	TRBJ2-7	NA	TRBD2	CATGTSGYEQYF	TGTGCCACCGGGACTAGCGGCTACGAGCAGTACTTC
TRBV12-3/TRBV12-4	TRBJ2-2	NA	NA	CASSYHTGELFF	TGTGCCAGCAGTTACCACACCGGGGAGCTGTTTTTT
TRBV5-6	TRBJ1-2	NA	NA	CASSPRWLIDYGYTF	TGTGCCAGCAGCCCTAGATGGTTAATAGACTATGGCTACACCTTC
TRBV21-1	TRBJ1-1	NA	NA	CASITRGQGAVGAFF	TGTGCCAGCATCACTAGGGGACAGGGGGCAGTTGGAGCTTTCTTT
TRBV27	TRBJ1-2	NA	NA	CASSTGLQGGYTF	TGTGCCAGCAGTACCGGGCTACAGGGTGGCTACACCTTC
TRBV4-3	TRBJ2-7	few	NA	CASSQEDTRTEQYF	TGCGCCAGCAGCCAAGAAGACACCCGTACCGAGCAGTACTTC